The present TCR beta chain was sequenced within a study of blood T cell repertoires in COVID-19 (dated by TCRdb to 2020 to 2022). Context from the whole study: Samples covering the acute and convalescent phases of COVID-19 were provided by collaborators in the United States, Italy and Spain. The prospective study material was composed of cDNA or gDNA derived from T cells, B-cell-depleted T cells, or PBMCs. The dataset comprised deeply sampled blood TCRbeta repertoires from subjects exposed to, actively infected with, or recovered from COVID-19. A freely available public database, intended as a resource for researchers studying the immune response to SARS-CoV-2, is where the repertoires were released. Samples came from the ongoing ImmuneRACE study (first 160 participants) plus 1,254 subjects from 6 global collaborators. Sample metadata almost always included a de-identified subject ID, COVID-19 status, age in years and sex. Where available, HLA class I and class II types were taken from metadata supplied by the sample provider and were not determined by assay-based typing.

Whole blood was collected in K2EDTA tubes by collaborating institutions according to the institutions' own protocols. Collaborator samples were shipped for TCRbeta analysis as frozen whole blood, isolated PBMCs, or DNA extracted from either sample type. TCRbeta CDR3 regions were amplified from genomic DNA using the immunoSEQ Assay, a bias-controlled multiplex PCR. Per the authors' processing: Within the assay, amplification of reference gene primers was used to estimate how many nucleated cells each sample contained. To quantify the absolute abundance of each unique TCRbeta CDR3 rearrangement, sequence reads were collapsed and filtered. Productive Simpson clonality was computed per sample as the square root of Simpson's diversity index over productive rearrangements. TCRdb took this table from immuneACCESS and kept in-frame rearrangements with V and J called. Such tables lack part of the clones; where checked against another copy, unresolved V genes explain under half of the gap, and the rest is unexplained. V, J and clone size derive from that table, while D and trimming were established from the DNA sequence. The sample profile shows fewer than 110,000 clones; around 82% of them were found once. Clones ranked in the top ten supply roughly 4.4% of the sample.

Worth noting for this clone: Its recognized antigen is unknown. The sample holds no much larger clone one base away, and base qualities are not on file.

General study outcomes and caveats: Clinical and demographic metadata were provided uncurated, with the amount varying by source and participant.

V loses 6 bases of germline sequence and J loses 8 bases, and the interval between the two ends is 14 bases. The CDR3 spans 13 residues, from the cysteine through the phenylalanine. Only CDR3 DNA is held: 39 bases, read in frame from base 1. Looking up the germline V gene yields CDR1 SGHTA and CDR2 FQGNSA. Sequenced material: peripheral blood. The TCR sequence derives from a human donor in a cohort sampled during active COVID-19. The chain is made from TRBV7-2 and TRBJ2-1, with TRBD1 tentatively as D gene (6 bases match). The DNA sequence is as follows: TGTGCCAGCAGGGACAGAGTTTCGGATGAGCAGTTCTTC. Its protein product is CASRDRVSDEQFF.